Below, 18 T cell receptor beta chains from the same sample are listed, as sequenced in a study of T cells in Graves' hyperthyroidism and ophthalmopathy. Amplification targeted TCR beta CDR3 regions from RNA transcripts. First-round RT-PCR targeting the TCR CDR3 was performed with the HTBI primer set. Using its own MiXCR run on the multiplex PCR reads, TCRdb lists one record per CDR3 protein. The sample contains about 290,000 distinct CDR3 sequences, over 15% of which appear only once. The sequenced material came from blood. All receptors derive from a woman aged 60 to 75 with Graves' ophthalmopathy.

The sample holds many counts of this clonotype. This chain links TRBV12-3 or TRBV12-4 with TRBJ2-5; 10 bases are a match to TRBD1. The CDR3 sequence is 16 residues long. V was pared by 5 bases and J by 5 bases, with 11 bases of the junction left unmatched. The CDR3 sequence is CASSRSRTGGGETQYF. CDR3 nucleotide sequence: TGTGCCAGCAGTCGTAGTCGGACAGGGGGAGGCGAGACCCAGTACTTC.

This clonotype showed up many times. The chain recombines TRBV18 with TRBJ1-2, with D unresolved. This CDR3 has 13 residues. V was pared by 5 bases and J by 2 bases, with 9 bases between. Germline V lookup: CDR1 KGHSH, CDR2 LQKENI. The CDR3 DNA is TGTGCCAGCTCAGGAGACAAAAACTATGGCTACACCTTC. Protein sequence: CASSGDKNYGYTF.

The table lists this clonotype with many counts. This chain links TRBV2 with TRBJ2-2, with a tentative D call TRBD2 (5 bases). The CDR3 totals 16 residues. V gave up 2 bases and J gave up 5 bases, with 15 bases separating them. Germline V gene sequence: CDR1 SNHLY, CDR2 FYNNEI. CDR3 DNA: TGTGCCAGCAGTGAATGGGGAGAAACTGGGACCGGGGAGCTGTTTTTT. Translating it yields CASSEWGETGTGELFF.

This clonotype was counted many times. The chain uses TRBV2 and TRBJ1-2; possible D gene TRBD1, 6 bases. Trimming took off 8 bases at V and 0 bases at J, with 13 bases between the two ends. This CDR3 comprises 14 residues. Germline CDR1 SNHLY, CDR2 FYNNEI. CDR3 protein: CASRPTGSNYGYTF. In DNA form, the CDR3 reads TGTGCCAGCCGCCCGACAGGCTCTAACTATGGCTACACCTTC.

As DNA, the CDR3 is TGCAGTGCTTTGGAGGGGGGGGCAGCGGAGACCCAGTACTTC. Translating it yields CSALEGGAAETQYF. The chain carries TRBV20-1 and TRBJ2-5; maybe TRBD2 (7 bases). This CDR3 region has 14 residues. Trimming took off 5 bases at V and 5 bases at J, with 18 bases between the two ends. Germline loops: CDR1 DFQATT, CDR2 SNEGSKA (reference sequence).

As to this clonotype: Just one base apart from a much larger clone, this may be a read error. The chain carries TRBV24-1 and TRBJ2-5, with 12 bases matching TRBD1. CDR1 and CDR2 (germline): KGHDR, SFDVKD. The CDR3 spans 15 residues. The CDR3 DNA reads as TGTGCCATCAGTGATCCGGGACAGGGGGCAGAGACCCAGTACTTC. Translated: CAISDPGQGAETQYF.

The table lists this clonotype with a few counts. The CDR3: CASEEGPGELFF. CDR3 DNA sequence: TGTGCCAGCGAGGAGGGGCCCGGGGAGCTGTTTTTT. The chain carries TRBV28 and TRBJ2-2; D is possibly TRBD2 (6 bases). In germline, CDR1 is MDHEN, CDR2 SYDVKM. V was pared by 8 bases and J by 6 bases, with 10 bases between. The length of the CDR3 is 12 residues.

Comment on this clonotype: This sequence may be a read error, since a much larger clone differs from it by one base. The V gene is TRBV7-2, the J gene TRBJ1-2; tentatively, D is TRBD1 (6 bases). Germline CDR1 reads SGHTA; CDR2 reads FQGNSA. The CDR3 is 15 residues long. This CDR3 reads CASTKPRGTNYSYTF. DNA for the CDR3: TGTGCCAGCACCAAACCGAGGGGGACAAACTATAGCTACACCTTC.

There are a few counts of this clonotype. This sequence joins TRBV5-1 and TRBJ2-7; D unclear. The CDR3 consists of 15 residues. Germline CDR1 and CDR2: SGHRS and YFSETQ. Trimming took off 2 bases at V and 2 bases at J, with 14 bases between the two ends. In nucleotides, the CDR3 is TGCGCCAGCAGCTTTACGGCAGCTGGCCCCTACGAGCAGTACTTC. This gives the protein CASSFTAAGPYEQYF.

This clonotype was detected ten times or more. J is TRBJ2-7 and V is TRBV11-3; D possibly corresponds to TRBD2 (5 bases). The germline CDR1 and CDR2 sequences are SGHNT and YENEEA. The CDR3 is 16 residues long. Trimming took 5 bases from V and 2 from J, leaving 19 bases between them. In DNA, the CDR3 is TGTGCCAGCAGCCCATCCTGGACTGCGGCAGCCTACGAGCAGTACTTC. Its translation is CASSPSWTAAAYEQYF.

This sequence joins TRBV19 and TRBJ2-1, with D perhaps TRBD2 (6 bases). CDR3 length: 15 amino acids. V lost 6 bases, J lost 5 bases, and 17 bases lay in between. The V gene's germline CDR1 is LNHDA and CDR2 SQIVND (reference sequence). The DNA of the CDR3 is TGTGCCAGTAGGCCGCGGGGCCACCGGAACAATGAGCAGTTCTTC. Amino acids: CASRPRGHRNNEQFF.

This clonotype has at least ten counts. This rearrangement joins TRBV13 to TRBJ2-1; D is perhaps TRBD1 or TRBD2 (5 bases each). CDR1 and CDR2 from the germline V gene are PRHDT and FYEKMQ (reference sequence). This CDR3 contains 15 residues. Trimming took off 4 bases at V and 7 bases at J, with 17 bases between the two ends. CDR3 DNA sequence: TGTGCCAGCAGCTCCCAAACCGGGGCTCAAAATGAGCAGTTCTTC. It is translated as CASSSQTGAQNEQFF.

On this clonotype: This may be a read error: a much more frequent sequence differs by one nucleotide. The rearrangement joins TRBV20-1 to TRBJ2-5; D unclear. Germline loops: CDR1 DFQATT, CDR2 SNEGSKA (reference sequence). The CDR3 loop spans 14 amino acids. CDR3 in amino acids: CGAVAPDSGETQYF. The DNA for the CDR3 is TGCGGTGCCGTCGCCCCAGACTCCGGGGAGACCCAGTACTTC.

This clonotype was counted at least ten times. The chain employs TRBV18 and TRBJ2-5; no firm D call. CDR3 length: 13 residues. The germline V gene has CDR1 KGHSH and CDR2 LQKENI. Trimming pared 2 bases from V and 5 bases from J, leaving 9 bases between. The CDR3 nucleotides are TGTGCCAGCTCACCAGATCTCTCTGAGACCCAGTACTTC. Residues: CASSPDLSETQYF.

This clonotype was counted at least ten times. The gene calls are TRBV29-1 and TRBJ2-7, with 7 bases fitting TRBD1. The CDR3 has 16 amino acids. The ends lost 5 bases at V and 3 bases at J; junction bases unmatched: 16. The germline V gene encodes CDR1 SQVTM and CDR2 ANQGSEA. The DNA for the CDR3 is TGCAGCGTTTGGAAGAGGACAGGCCCGTTCAGCTACGAGCAGTACTTC. Translating gives CSVWKRTGPFSYEQYF.

Notes on this clonotype: Possible read error: a much larger clone is one base away. J is TRBJ2-7 and V is TRBV7-9, with 7 bases lining up with TRBD2. Germline CDR1 SEHNR, CDR2 FQNEAQ (reference sequence). The CDR3 contains 15 residues. V shed 4 bases, J shed 2 bases, and the junction held 8 bases outside the gene matches. CDR3 sequence: CASSSGGSRPYEQYF. The CDR3 nucleotides read TGTGCCAGCAGCTCGGGCGGGAGTCGGCCCTACGAGCAGTACTTC. Full variable domain (missing parts from reference TRBV7-9 and TRBJ2-7): DTGVSQNPRHKITKRGQNVTFRCDPISEHNRLYWYRQTLGQGPEFLTYFQNEAQLEKSRLLSDRFSAERPKGSFSTLEIQRTEQGDSAMYLCASSSGGSRPYEQYFGPGTRLTVT.

This clonotype occurred many times. V is TRBV27 and J is TRBJ2-5; 10 bases are a match to TRBD2. The CDR3 has 18 residues. The germline gives CDR1 MNHEY, CDR2 SMNVEV (reference sequence). Trimming at V came to 2 bases and at J to 1 base, leaving 10 bases not matched to a gene. In nucleotides, the CDR3 is TGTGCCAGCAGTTTAACCAGCGGGAGGGGAACCGGCCAAGAGACCCAGTACTTC. This gives the protein CASSLTSGRGTGQETQYF.

Turning to this clonotype: It may be a read error: a sequence one base away is much more abundant. V is TRBV10-3 and J is TRBJ1-5, with 7 bases aligning to TRBD1. V shed 4 bases and J 5 bases; nucleotides not matched to a gene: 8. Germline-derived CDR1 and CDR2 are ENHRY and SYGVKD. CDR3 length: 15 amino acids. The DNA of the CDR3 is TGTGCCATCAGTGCTGGACAGGATAACTATCAGCCCCAGCATTTT. Its translation: CAISAGQDNYQPQHF.